Following are 31 T cell receptor beta chains from one sample sequenced in a study of blood T cell repertoires in COVID-19. Produced via immunoSEQ multiplex PCR; TCRdb's table is partial and in-frame only. In the table there are 40,000 to 50,000 clones, roughly 84% of which are singletons. Material for sequencing was peripheral blood. The receptors derive from a man in his 70s with acute or convalescent COVID-19.

This clone was observed a single time. This sequence joins TRBV4-2 and TRBJ2-7; 8 bases are a match to TRBD1. Trimming removed 0 bases from V and 3 bases from J; junction bases left unmatched: 13. Germline CDR1 LGHNA, CDR2 YNFKEQ. This CDR3 spans 18 amino acids. The DNA for the CDR3 is TGTGCCAGCAGCCAAGAGGGAGTTGGACAGGGAATCGACTACGAGCAGTACTTC. It translates to CASSQEGVGQGIDYEQYF.

The rearrangement uses TRBV7-9 and TRBJ1-6; D unclear. V was trimmed by 5 bases and J by 2 bases, leaving 10 bases between them. The CDR3 loop spans 15 amino acids. CDR1 SEHNR and CDR2 FQNEAQ come from the germline V gene (reference sequence). The CDR3 bases are TGTGCCAGCAGCGCGGGTATGGCCTATAATTCACCCCTCCACTTT. Translation: CASSAGMAYNSPLHF.

The J gene is TRBJ1-6, the V gene TRBV6-5, with D possibly matching TRBD1 (5 bases). V lost 10 bases, J lost 7 bases, and 17 bases lay in between. The CDR3 extends over 14 amino acids. The germline V gene has CDR1 MNHEY and CDR2 SVGAGI. The CDR3 DNA follows: TGTGCCACGGCCCCAGGGTCCGGGAATTCACCCCTCCACTTT. Its translation is CATAPGSGNSPLHF.

The V gene is TRBV6-5, the J gene TRBJ2-3, with D possibly being TRBD1 (5 bases). Trimming removed 3 bases from V and 3 bases from J, with 16 bases in between. Germline loops: CDR1 MNHEY, CDR2 SVGAGI. This CDR3 region has 16 residues. In DNA form, the CDR3 reads TGTGCCAGCAGTTATCCGCCGGGCGCAGGGACAGATACGCAGTATTTT. Translated, it gives CASSYPPGAGTDTQYF.

This rearrangement joins TRBV2 to TRBJ1-1, with D uncertain. The CDR3 is 13 amino acids. Trimming removed 8 bases from V and 2 bases from J, with 12 bases in between. Germline CDR1 and CDR2: SNHLY and FYNNEI. The CDR3 DNA is TGTGCCAGCGCATTTCTGAGAAACACTGAAGCTTTCTTT. Translation gives CASAFLRNTEAFF.

This clone was seen many times. V usage is TRBV29-1 and J usage is TRBJ1-2; D is possibly TRBD1 (6 bases). Germline CDR1 SQVTM, CDR2 ANQGSEA. This CDR3 comprises 12 residues. Trimming took 3 bases from V and 6 from J, leaving 11 bases between them. CDR3 sequence reads: CSVEKGDHGYTF. The CDR3 nucleotides are TGCAGCGTTGAGAAGGGGGACCATGGCTACACCTTC. Together with reference TRBV29-1 and TRBJ1-2, the CDR3 gives the full variable domain: SAVISQKPSRDICQRGTSLTIQCQVDSQVTMMFWYRQQPGQSLTLIATANQGSEATYESGFVIDKFPISRPNLTFSTLTVSNMSPEDSSIYLCSVEKGDHGYTFGSGTRLTVV.

The rearrangement uses TRBV6-5 and TRBJ1-1; TRBD1 is a possible D gene (6 bases). Trimming stripped 6 bases from V and 3 bases from J, with 14 bases between. Germline-derived CDR1 and CDR2 are MNHEY and SVGAGI. The CDR3 consists of 14 residues. CDR3 residues: CASRVGGGYTEAFF. The CDR3 DNA follows: TGTGCCAGCAGAGTAGGGGGGGGGTACACTGAAGCTTTCTTT.

V gene TRBV18 combines with J gene TRBJ2-3, with a possible D match to TRBD1 (5 bases). CDR3 length equals 15 residues. Germline values: CDR1 KGHSH, CDR2 LQKENI. The ends were cut back, 2 bases at V and 3 bases at J, with 12 bases in the middle. This chain's CDR3 is CASSPLKGETDTQYF. The CDR3 DNA follows: TGTGCCAGCTCACCATTAAAAGGGGAAACAGATACGCAGTATTTT. The full variable domain, in which reference TRBV18 and TRBJ2-3 provide the parts outside the CDR3, is NAGVMQNPRHLVRRRGQEARLRCSPMKGHSHVYWYRQLPEEGLKFMVYLQKENIIDESGMPKERFSAEFPKEGPSILRIQQVVRGDSAAYFCASSPLKGETDTQYFGPGTRLTVL.

This chain connects TRBV5-8 to TRBJ1-2; TRBD1 aligns across 10 bases. The CDR3 totals 13 residues. Losses at the gene ends were 3 bases for V and 9 bases for J; bases not matched to a gene: 5. Germline V gene sequence: CDR1 SGHTS, CDR2 YDEGEE. For the CDR3, the DNA is TGTGCCAGCAGCTCGACAGGGGGCTTGAGCTACACCTTC. It codes for CASSSTGGLSYTF.

The table lists this clone with a count of one. V is TRBV10-3 and J is TRBJ1-2; 9 nucleotides line up with TRBD1. Germline V gives CDR1 ENHRY, CDR2 SYGVKD. Trimming at V came to 3 bases and at J to 13 bases, leaving 12 bases not matched to a gene. The CDR3 sequence is 14 residues long. The CDR3 nucleotides are TGTGCCATCAGTGAAAGCGGGACAGGGAGCCGTAGCACCTTC. Amino acids: CAISESGTGSRSTF.

The chain carries TRBV19 and TRBJ1-4; 7 nucleotides agree with TRBD1. The CDR3 covers 12 residues. Germline CDR1 and CDR2: LNHDA and SQIVND (reference sequence). The V and J ends lost 8 bases and 5 bases, in that order; junction bases with no gene match: 2. CDR3 nucleotides: TGTGCCAGTTGGGGACAGAATGAAAAACTGTTTTTT. Translated: CASWGQNEKLFF.

V and J are TRBV7-2 and TRBJ2-5; 8 bases are shared with TRBD1. V lost 5 bases and J lost 4; bases outside the gene matches: 15. The CDR3 is 17 amino acids. CDR1 is SGHTA and CDR2 is FQGNSA in the germline V gene. CDR3 protein: CASSPQPQGANGETQYF. For the CDR3, the DNA is TGTGCCAGCAGCCCACAACCCCAGGGGGCTAATGGAGAGACCCAGTACTTC.

The chain has TRBV6-5 and TRBJ1-5, with D possibly TRBD1 on 6 matching bases. Germline CDR1 MNHEY, CDR2 SVGAGI. This CDR3 comprises 14 residues. V shed 7 bases and J shed 7 bases, with 17 bases lying between them. As DNA, the CDR3 is TGTGCCAGCATTCCGACAGGACGGGGACAGCCCCAGCATTTT. This encodes CASIPTGRGQPQHF.

This chain joins TRBV30 and TRBJ2-2; 8 bases agree with TRBD2. Per the germline V gene, CDR1 is GTSNPN and CDR2 is SVGIG (reference sequence). The V gene end was trimmed by 5 bases and the J gene end by 6 bases; junction bases not matched to a gene: 17. The CDR3 loop spans 17 amino acids. Written as DNA, the CDR3 is TGTGCCTGGGGAGTCGGCTACGGGACTAGTTGGGCCGGGGAGCTGTTTTTT. It specifies CAWGVGYGTSWAGELFF.

This rearrangement joins TRBV6-5 to TRBJ2-3, with 10 bases lining up with TRBD2. Germline lookup yields CDR1 MNHEY and CDR2 SVGAGI. Trimming took 4 bases from V and 4 from J; bases not matched to a gene: 5. CDR3 size: 15 residues. CDR3 coding DNA: TGTGCCAGCAGTTTAGCGGGAGGAGGGCCAGATACGCAGTATTTT. It is translated as CASSLAGGGPDTQYF.

The rearrangement links TRBV10-3 to TRBJ1-5; the D gene is possibly TRBD1 (6 bases). Trimming pared 9 bases from V and 1 base from J, leaving 13 bases between. The germline V gene encodes CDR1 ENHRY and CDR2 SYGVKD. The CDR3 is 14 amino acids. CDR3 sequence reads: CAISDSLSNQPQHF. The DNA of the CDR3 is TGTGCCATTTCGGACAGCTTAAGCAATCAGCCCCAGCATTTT.

The CDR3, as DNA: TGTGCCAGCAGCTTGTACCTTAGCGGTTCATCGTATACGCAGTATTTT. Amino acid sequence: CASSLYLSGSSYTQYF. J is TRBJ2-3 and V is TRBV5-4; D is perhaps TRBD2 (6 bases). The CDR3 covers 16 residues. Trimming shortened V by 1 base and J by 7 bases, and 19 bases separated the two germline ends. CDR1 and CDR2 from the germline V gene are SGHNT and YYREEE (reference sequence).

This chain links TRBV19 with TRBJ1-5; D is possibly TRBD1 (5 bases). This CDR3 is 16 amino acids long. CDR1 is LNHDA and CDR2 is SQIVND in the germline V gene (reference sequence). Trimming removed 2 bases at V and 2 bases at J, with 13 bases between. CDR3 in amino acids: CASSIWGEVGNQPQHF. The CDR3 DNA reads as TGTGCCAGTAGTATATGGGGGGAAGTGGGCAATCAGCCCCAGCATTTT.

V usage is TRBV3-1 (or the pseudogene TRBV3-2) and J usage is TRBJ1-5; 8 bases agree with TRBD1. The CDR3 has 15 amino acids. The germline gives CDR1 LGHDT, CDR2 YNNKEL (reference sequence). The junction had 7 bases not matched to a gene; V was cut back by 2 bases and J by 7 bases. The CDR3 sequence is CASSQTGGRDQPQHF. The DNA for the CDR3 is TGTGCCAGCAGCCAAACAGGGGGAAGGGACCAGCCCCAGCATTTT.

This clone was counted once. The rearrangement links TRBV4-3 to TRBJ2-5; D call uncertain. The V gene's germline CDR1 is LGHNA and CDR2 YSLEER. This CDR3 is 15 amino acids long. The V gene lost 1 base and the J gene lost 5 bases, with 14 bases spanning the gap. Written as DNA, the CDR3 is TGCGCCAGCAGCCAAGGAGGATCTCCTAGGGAGACCCAGTACTTC. It codes for CASSQGGSPRETQYF.

The chain recombines TRBV5-4 with TRBJ1-4, with 9 bases lining up with TRBD1. Germline CDR1 reads SGHNT; CDR2 reads YYREEE (reference sequence). CDR3 size: 14 residues. Trimming cost V 5 bases and J 6 bases; bases outside gene matches: 5. The CDR3: CASRTRDRDEKLFF. As DNA, the CDR3 is TGTGCCAGCAGGACCCGGGACAGGGATGAAAAACTGTTTTTT.

By sample fraction, this clone is medium-sized. This chain links TRBV6-5 with TRBJ2-1; no clear D. Germline CDR1 and CDR2: MNHEY and SVGAGI. V shed 7 bases and J shed 6 bases, with 10 bases lying between them. CDR3 length: 12 amino acids. DNA of the CDR3: TGTGCCAGCAACACCTTGGTCAATGAGCAGTTCTTC. Amino acids: CASNTLVNEQFF.

This chain connects TRBV15 to TRBJ2-1, with TRBD2 matching 9 bases. J gave up 8 bases and V 6 bases, and 5 bases lay outside the gene matches. CDR1 and CDR2 from the germline V gene are LNHNV and YYDKDF (reference sequence). CDR3 size: 13 residues. DNA for the CDR3: TGTGCCACCAGTGGGACTAGCAGGGATGAGCAGTTCTTC. This gives the protein CATSGTSRDEQFF.

The chain recombines TRBV14 with TRBJ2-2; D remains unclear. Germline lookup yields CDR1 SGHDN and CDR2 FVKESK. The CDR3 runs 14 residues. V was trimmed by 1 base and J by 1 base, leaving 4 bases between them. Written as DNA, the CDR3 is TGTGCCAGCAGCCAAGCCCGGAACACCGGGGAGCTGTTTTTT. Translating gives CASSQARNTGELFF.

V gene TRBV7-2 combines with J gene TRBJ2-3, with unresolved D. Germline-derived CDR1 and CDR2 are SGHTA and FQGNSA. The ends were cut back, 5 bases at V and 11 bases at J, with 23 bases in the middle. This CDR3 is 15 amino acids long. The CDR3 loop reads CASSPRTTASPQQYF. CDR3 sequence (DNA): TGTGCCAGCAGCCCACGAACTACGGCTTCCCCCCAGCAGTATTTT. Based on the CDR3 plus reference TRBV7-2 and TRBJ2-3, the full variable domain is GAGVSQSPSNKVTEKGKDVELRCDPISGHTALYWYRQSLGQGLEFLIYFQGNSAPDKSGLPSDRFSAERTGGSVSTLTIQRTQQEDSAVYLCASSPRTTASPQQYFGPGTRLTVL.

The V gene is TRBV19, the J gene TRBJ2-7; 7 nucleotides align to TRBD2. Germline loops: CDR1 LNHDA, CDR2 SQIVND (reference sequence). With V trimmed by 6 bases and J by 3 bases, 11 bases remained unmatched. The CDR3 is 15 amino acids. This chain's CDR3 is CASSLAGVSLYEQYF. CDR3 bases: TGTGCCAGTAGCTTGGCGGGAGTGTCGCTCTACGAGCAGTACTTC.

This clone occurred once. Written as DNA, the CDR3 is TGTGCCAGCAGCCAAGACGCAGGGGCGCGTGGCTACACCTTC. Protein product: CASSQDAGARGYTF. The chain combines TRBV3-1 (or the pseudogene TRBV3-2) with TRBJ1-2; the D gene is possibly TRBD1 (6 bases). The CDR3 contains 14 residues. Germline CDR1 LGHDT, CDR2 YNNKEL (reference sequence). Trimming left V 0 bases short and J 7 bases short, with 12 bases between.

This chain uses TRBV5-4 with TRBJ2-4; 14 bases agree with TRBD2. CDR1 and CDR2 from the germline V gene are SGHNT and YYREEE (reference sequence). The CDR3 is 18 residues long. With 4 bases clipped from V and 6 bases from J, the junction kept 12 bases outside the gene matches. The CDR3, as DNA: TGTGCCAGCAGCACTGGGACTAGCGGGAGTACTTGGGGAAACATTCAGTACTTC. Residues: CASSTGTSGSTWGNIQYF. The full variable domain, in which reference TRBV5-4 and TRBJ2-4 provide the parts outside the CDR3, is ETGVTQSPTHLIKTRGQQVTLRCSSQSGHNTVSWYQQALGQGPQFIFQYYREEENGRGNFPPRFSGLQFPNYSSELNVNALELDDSALYLCASSTGTSGSTWGNIQYFGAGTRLSVL.

This chain joins TRBV6-1 and TRBJ1-1, with D unresolved. Germline values: CDR1 MNHNS, CDR2 SASEGT. The CDR3 is made up of 10 amino acids. Between the trimmed V and J ends, which lost 2 bases and 10 bases, there was a span of 5 bases. CDR3 sequence: CASSELRAFF. Written as DNA, the CDR3 is TGTGCCAGCAGTGAACTGCGAGCTTTCTTT.

The V gene is TRBV4-1, the J gene TRBJ1-1; no clear D gene. This CDR3 contains 17 residues. Germline CDR1 MGHRA, CDR2 YSYEKL. V was clipped by 0 bases and J by 4 bases, with 18 bases between them. The DNA for the CDR3 is TGCGCCAGCAGCCAAGACAGAGGGCAGTTCAAGGTCACTGAAGCTTTCTTT. Protein: CASSQDRGQFKVTEAFF.

V and J are TRBV4-1 and TRBJ1-2; 7 bases are shared with TRBD1. V shed 4 bases and J 8 bases; nucleotides not matched to a gene: 10. Germline V gene lookup returns CDR1 MGHRA and CDR2 YSYEKL. The CDR3 sequence is 14 residues long. CDR3 coding DNA: TGCGCCAGCAGCCTCACAGGGGAGTTGCGGGGCTACACCTTC. Translating gives CASSLTGELRGYTF.